Sequencing of this TCR beta chain was carried out in a study of blood T cell repertoires in COVID-19. Study-level information: Some COVID-19 samples were acute and others convalescent; all came from the United States, Italy and Spain. Sources were T cells, B-cell-depleted T cells, or PBMCs; the material itself was cDNA or gDNA.

Seattle patients were enrolled during active infection and followed longitudinally. The repertoire was sequenced with immunoSEQ multiplex PCR; TCRdb's copy has only in-frame clones and lacks some. The data contain around 260,000 clones, roughly 84% of them singletons. The table lists this clone with a few counts. This CDR3 has 14 residues. CDR1 SGHAT and CDR2 FQNNGV come from the germline V gene. The V and J ends lost 4 bases and 10 bases respectively, with 17 bases between them. This receptor was identified in a human donor with COVID-19, enrolled during active disease. The donor label of this sample is uncertain. The chain uses TRBV11-2 and TRBJ2-1; perhaps TRBD1 as D (5 bases). Sequencing input: peripheral blood. This CDR3 reads CASSSPFRRGEQFF. The CDR3 DNA reads as TGTGCCAGCAGCTCCCCCTTCCGTAGGGGCGAGCAGTTCTTC.